These T cell receptor beta chains were read from a single sample in a study of T cell repertoires in cytomegalovirus infection. No antigens are known for them. In TCRdb, the reads were re-called with MiXCR into one record per CDR3 protein. The table has tens of thousands of distinct CDR3 sequences, more than 25% seen once. The sample in question was CD8+ T cells from cultured PBMCs, obtained from culture after CMV antigen stimulation. The receptors derive from a human donor in good health (CMV status not recorded). Some clones in this sample may be carry-over from other donors' samples. Both conserved end residues are part of each CDR3. D genes are given only for firm matches. Rows give clone size only sometimes, using once, few, many, or a class for an expanded clone.

CDR3 protein	CDR3 DNA	D gene	V gene	J gene	clone size
CASSSPGAEAFF	TGTGCCAGCAGTTCCCCTGGAGCTGAAGCTTTCTTT	-	TRBV7-3	TRBJ1-1	many
CATSGQGAQRTEAFF	TGTGCCACCAGTGGACAGGGGGCGCAGAGAACTGAAGCTTTCTTT	TRBD1	TRBV24-1	TRBJ1-1	few
CASSGGDGGPQHF	TGTGCCAGCAGCGGTGGGGACGGAGGGCCCCAGCATTTT	-	TRBV9	TRBJ1-5	few
CSTFQGHYPGNTIYF	TGCAGTACCTTTCAAGGACATTACCCTGGAAACACCATATATTTT	-	TRBV20-1	TRBJ1-3	-
CASTVRGEQFF	TGTGCCAGCACCGTGAGAGGTGAGCAGTTCTTC	-	TRBV11-2	TRBJ2-1	-
CASSLPGNQPQHF	TGTGCCAGCAGTCTCCCGGGGAATCAGCCCCAGCATTTT	-	TRBV6-6	TRBJ1-5	once
CASSPGQGNGYTF	TGTGCCAGCAGTCCGGGACAGGGCAATGGCTACACCTTC	TRBD1	TRBV6-2/TRBV6-3	TRBJ1-2	few
CASSQERGQSNQPQHF	TGCGCCAGCAGCCAAGAAAGAGGGCAGAGCAATCAGCCCCAGCATTTT	-	TRBV4-1	TRBJ1-5	-
CASSPVGGQETQYF	TGTGCCAGCTCACCAGTGGGGGGACAAGAGACCCAGTACTTC	-	TRBV18	TRBJ2-5	many
CASSPGQGVSYEQYF	TGTGCCAGCAGTCCGGGACAGGGGGTCTCCTACGAGCAGTACTTC	TRBD1	TRBV13	TRBJ2-7	-
CASSSRTTSGSLTDTQYF	TGTGCCAGCAGCTCCCGGACGACTAGCGGGAGTTTAACAGATACGCAGTATTTT	TRBD2	TRBV9	TRBJ2-3	-
CASSSHLTSGGRGDTQYF	TGTGCCAGCAGTTCCCATTTGACTAGCGGGGGAAGAGGAGATACGCAGTATTTT	TRBD2	TRBV12-3/TRBV12-4	TRBJ2-3	many
CAISPGTSGAQGHEQFF	TGTGCCATCAGTCCCGGGACTAGCGGGGCCCAGGGCCATGAGCAGTTCTTC	TRBD2	TRBV10-3	TRBJ2-1	few
CASRHSSEETQYF	TGTGCCAGCAGACATAGTAGCGAGGAGACCCAGTACTTC	-	TRBV28	TRBJ2-5	few
CASSPRGGPSTYNEQFF	TGTGCCAGCAGCCCACGGGGGGGCCCTTCCACTTACAATGAGCAGTTCTTC	TRBD2	TRBV6-2/TRBV6-3	TRBJ2-1	-
CASSAGTGGGQPQHF	TGTGCCAGCAGCGCTGGGACGGGAGGGGGACAGCCCCAGCATTTT	-	TRBV7-9	TRBJ1-5	few
CASSSRPGTGDYSNQPQHF	TGTGCCAGCAGCTCAAGACCGGGGACAGGAGATTATAGCAATCAGCCCCAGCATTTT	TRBD1	TRBV7-3	TRBJ1-5	many
CASSIYSDSNQPQHF	TGTGCCAGTAGTATATACAGCGATAGCAATCAGCCCCAGCATTTT	-	TRBV19	TRBJ1-5	-
CASKPRQGADTQYF	TGTGCCAGTAAACCTAGACAGGGTGCAGATACGCAGTATTTT	TRBD1	TRBV19	TRBJ2-3	few
CASSTGQGATGGELFF	TGTGCCAGCAGCACTGGACAGGGGGCGACGGGCGGGGAGCTGTTTTTT	TRBD1	TRBV7-9	TRBJ2-2	-
CASSFTGGEQYF	TGTGCCAGCAGTTTCACAGGGGGCGAGCAGTACTTC	TRBD1	TRBV27	TRBJ2-7	few
CASSSIRDRVNTEAFF	TGTGCCAGTAGTAGTATCCGGGACAGAGTGAACACTGAAGCTTTCTTT	TRBD1	TRBV19	TRBJ1-1	-
CASSLAAGTSDYEQYF	TGTGCCAGCAGTCTCGCAGCCGGGACTAGCGATTACGAGCAGTACTTC	TRBD2	TRBV12-3/TRBV12-4	TRBJ2-7	few
CASGLAGGANTGKLFF	TGTGCCAGCGGACTAGCGGGAGGCGCGAACACCGGGAAGCTGTTTTTT	TRBD2	TRBV6-2/TRBV6-3	TRBJ2-2	-
CASSFFGAGANVLTF	TGTGCCAGCAGTTTCTTCGGGGCTGGGGCCAACGTCCTGACTTTC	-	TRBV28	TRBJ2-6	few
CASSEWREAPNNEQFF	TGTGCCAGCAGTGAATGGCGGGAGGCCCCAAACAATGAGCAGTTCTTC	TRBD2	TRBV2	TRBJ2-1	-
CASSFDKTYEQYF	TGTGCCAGCAGCTTCGACAAGACCTACGAGCAGTACTTC	-	TRBV11-1	TRBJ2-7	many
CASSLVSGRDEQYF	TGTGCCAGCAGCTTGGTTAGCGGGAGAGACGAGCAGTACTTC	TRBD2	TRBV5-5	TRBJ2-7	-
CASLSSYNEQFF	TGTGCCAGTCTGAGCTCCTACAATGAGCAGTTCTTC	-	TRBV6-2/TRBV6-3	TRBJ2-1	few
CASSQGTAVVGKLFF	TGCGCCAGCAGCCAGGGGACCGCGGTGGTAGGAAAACTGTTTTTT	-	TRBV4-1	TRBJ1-4	once
CASRGPSESTDTQYF	TGTGCCAGCAGGGGTCCTAGCGAAAGCACAGATACGCAGTATTTT	-	TRBV7-9	TRBJ2-3	many
CATTGQGAAGELFF	TGTGCCACCACCGGACAGGGGGCGGCCGGGGAGCTGTTTTTT	TRBD1	TRBV24-1	TRBJ2-2	-
CASGTTTTYEQYF	TGTGCCAGCGGTACGACAACAACCTACGAGCAGTACTTC	-	TRBV27	TRBJ2-7	-